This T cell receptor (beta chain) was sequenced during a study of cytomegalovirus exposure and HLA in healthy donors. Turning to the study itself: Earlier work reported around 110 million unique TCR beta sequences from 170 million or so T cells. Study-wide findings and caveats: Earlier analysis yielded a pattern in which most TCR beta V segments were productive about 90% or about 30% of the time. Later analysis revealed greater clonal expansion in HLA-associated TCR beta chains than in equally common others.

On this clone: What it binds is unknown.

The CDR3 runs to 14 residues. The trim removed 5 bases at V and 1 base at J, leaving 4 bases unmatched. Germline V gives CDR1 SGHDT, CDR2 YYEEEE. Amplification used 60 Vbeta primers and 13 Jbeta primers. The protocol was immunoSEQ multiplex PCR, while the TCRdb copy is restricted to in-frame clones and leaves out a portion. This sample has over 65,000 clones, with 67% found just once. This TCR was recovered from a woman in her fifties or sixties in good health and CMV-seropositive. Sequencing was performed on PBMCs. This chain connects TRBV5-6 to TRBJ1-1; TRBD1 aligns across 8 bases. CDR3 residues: CASRVGTGNTEAFF. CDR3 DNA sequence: TGTGCCAGCAGGGTGGGGACAGGGAACACTGAAGCTTTCTTT. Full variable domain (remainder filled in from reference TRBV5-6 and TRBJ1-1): DAGVTQSPTHLIKTRGQQVTLRCSPKSGHDTVSWYQQALGQGPQFIFQYYEEEERQRGNFPDRFSGHQFPNYSSELNVNALLLGDSALYLCASRVGTGNTEAFFGQGTRLTVV.